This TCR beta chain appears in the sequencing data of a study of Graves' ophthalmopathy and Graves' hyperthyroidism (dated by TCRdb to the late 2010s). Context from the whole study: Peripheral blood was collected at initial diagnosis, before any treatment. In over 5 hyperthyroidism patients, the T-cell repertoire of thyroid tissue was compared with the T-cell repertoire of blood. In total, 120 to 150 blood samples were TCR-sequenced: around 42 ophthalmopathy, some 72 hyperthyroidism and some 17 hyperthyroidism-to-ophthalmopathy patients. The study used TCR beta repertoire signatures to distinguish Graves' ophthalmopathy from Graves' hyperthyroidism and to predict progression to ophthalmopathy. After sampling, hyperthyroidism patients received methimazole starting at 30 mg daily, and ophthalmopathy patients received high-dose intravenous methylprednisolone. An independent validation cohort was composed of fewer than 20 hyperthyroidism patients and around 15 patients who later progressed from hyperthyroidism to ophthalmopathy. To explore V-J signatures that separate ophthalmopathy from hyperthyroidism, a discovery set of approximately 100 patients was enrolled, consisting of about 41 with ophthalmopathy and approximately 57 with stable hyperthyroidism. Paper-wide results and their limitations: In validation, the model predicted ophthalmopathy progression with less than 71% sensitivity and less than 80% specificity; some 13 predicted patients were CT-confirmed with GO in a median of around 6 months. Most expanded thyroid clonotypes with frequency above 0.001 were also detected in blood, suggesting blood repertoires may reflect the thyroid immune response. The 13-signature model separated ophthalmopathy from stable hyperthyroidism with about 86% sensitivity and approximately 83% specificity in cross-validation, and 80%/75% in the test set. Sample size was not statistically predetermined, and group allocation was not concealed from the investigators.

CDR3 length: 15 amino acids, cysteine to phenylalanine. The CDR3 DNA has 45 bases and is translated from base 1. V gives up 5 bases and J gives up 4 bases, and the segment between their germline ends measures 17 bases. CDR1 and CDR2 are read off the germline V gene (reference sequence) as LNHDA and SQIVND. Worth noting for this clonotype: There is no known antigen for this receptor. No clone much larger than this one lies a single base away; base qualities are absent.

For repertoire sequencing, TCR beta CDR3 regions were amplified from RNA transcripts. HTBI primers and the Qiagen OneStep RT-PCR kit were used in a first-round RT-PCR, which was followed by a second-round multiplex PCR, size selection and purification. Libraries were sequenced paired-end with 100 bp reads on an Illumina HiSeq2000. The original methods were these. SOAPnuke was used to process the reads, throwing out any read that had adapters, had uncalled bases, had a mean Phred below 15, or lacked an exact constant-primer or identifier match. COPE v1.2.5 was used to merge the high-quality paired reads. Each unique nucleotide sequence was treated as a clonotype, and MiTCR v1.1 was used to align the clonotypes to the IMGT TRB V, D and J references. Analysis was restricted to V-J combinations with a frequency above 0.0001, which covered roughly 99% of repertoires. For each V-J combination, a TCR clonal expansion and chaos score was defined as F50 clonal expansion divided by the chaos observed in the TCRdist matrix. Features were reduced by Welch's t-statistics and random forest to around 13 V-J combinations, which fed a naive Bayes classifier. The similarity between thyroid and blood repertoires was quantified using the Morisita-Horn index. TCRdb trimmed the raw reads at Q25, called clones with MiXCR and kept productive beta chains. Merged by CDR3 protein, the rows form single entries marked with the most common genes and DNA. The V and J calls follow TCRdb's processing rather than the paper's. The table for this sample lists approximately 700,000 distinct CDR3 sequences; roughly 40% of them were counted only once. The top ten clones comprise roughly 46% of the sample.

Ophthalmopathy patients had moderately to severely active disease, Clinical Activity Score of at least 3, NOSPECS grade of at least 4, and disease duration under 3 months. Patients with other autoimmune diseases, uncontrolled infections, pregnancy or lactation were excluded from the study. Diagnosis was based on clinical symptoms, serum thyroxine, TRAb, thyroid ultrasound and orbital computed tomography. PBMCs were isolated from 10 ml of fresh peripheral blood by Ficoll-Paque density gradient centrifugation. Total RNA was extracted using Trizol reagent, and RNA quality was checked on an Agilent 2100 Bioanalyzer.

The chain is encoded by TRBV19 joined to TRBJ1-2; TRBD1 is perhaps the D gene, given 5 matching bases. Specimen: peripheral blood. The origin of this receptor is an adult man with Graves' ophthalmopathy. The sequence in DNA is TGTGCCAGTAGTCTTCCGGGGGGAAGGGGCTATGGCTACACCTTC. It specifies CASSLPGGRGYGYTF.